Below are 29 T cell receptor beta chains sequenced from a single sample in a study of cytotoxic CD8 clonotypes in ibrutinib-treated CLL. Clones were read by immunoSEQ multiplex PCR, and TCRdb kept only the in-frame ones, dropping some. The sample lists roughly 51,000 clones; more than 45% were seen once. Source: PBMCs, taken after 12 months of ibrutinib treatment. The receptors were sampled from a human donor with chronic lymphocytic leukemia.

Only a few counts were recorded for this clone. The chain recombines TRBV27 with TRBJ1-1; D gene ambiguous. Trimming pared 9 bases from V and 7 bases from J, leaving 9 bases between. CDR1 is MNHEY, CDR2 SMNVEV, per germline (reference sequence). The CDR3 covers 10 residues. CDR3 DNA sequence: TGTGCCAGTCCCGGGGTTGAAGCTTTCTTT. It is translated as CASPGVEAFF.

This clone was seen a handful of times. This rearrangement joins TRBV15 to TRBJ2-7, with D maybe TRBD2 (5 bases). This CDR3 region has 15 residues. V lost 1 base and J lost 6, with 16 bases in between. Per the germline V gene, CDR1 is LNHNV and CDR2 is YYDKDF (reference sequence). In DNA form, the CDR3 reads TGTGCCACCAGCAGAGCCCGCGGGCAGGTGCGCGAGCAGTACTTC. It is translated as CATSRARGQVREQYF.

This clone showed up just a few times. The V and J genes are TRBV19 and TRBJ2-1; D uncertain. Germline-derived CDR1 and CDR2 are LNHDA and SQIVND (reference sequence). The V end lost 5 bases, the J end lost 4 bases, and 15 bases lay between the germline ends. This CDR3 contains 15 residues. CDR3 residues: CASSPRDQSYNEQFF. In DNA form, the CDR3 reads TGTGCCAGTAGTCCCCGAGATCAATCATACAATGAGCAGTTCTTC.

The CDR3 sequence is CASSFSEREQYF. CDR3 DNA sequence: TGCGCCAGCAGCTTTAGCGAACGCGAGCAGTACTTC. The chain carries TRBV5-1 and TRBJ2-7; TRBD2 might be the D (5 bases). Trimming took off 2 bases at V and 6 bases at J, with 9 bases between the two ends. The V gene's germline CDR1 is SGHRS and CDR2 YFSETQ. The CDR3 is 12 residues long.

This chain links TRBV19 with TRBJ2-7; TRBD1 matches at 7 bases. CDR3 length: 17 residues. Trimming at V came to 2 bases and at J to 6 bases, leaving 16 bases not matched to a gene. The germline CDR1 and CDR2 sequences are LNHDA and SQIVND (reference sequence). CDR3 loop: CASSITTGADRGLEQYF. The CDR3 bases are TGTGCCAGTAGTATAACCACAGGGGCGGACCGGGGTCTCGAGCAGTACTTC.

The rearrangement joins TRBV2 to TRBJ2-1; 11 bases agree with TRBD2. Germline V gene data show CDR1 as SNHLY and CDR2 as FYNNEI. The CDR3 loop spans 16 amino acids. This chain's CDR3 is CARAERLAGGDNEQFF. The CDR3 nucleotides are TGTGCTAGAGCGGAGAGGCTAGCGGGAGGAGACAATGAGCAGTTCTTC.

A remark on this clone: Other nucleotide sequences in the sample specify the same CDR3. The chain joins TRBV28 to TRBJ1-1; 9 bases line up with TRBD1. The CDR3 loop spans 14 amino acids. V lost 5 bases and J lost 4; bases outside the gene matches: 5. Germline V gene data show CDR1 as MDHEN and CDR2 as SYDVKM. The DNA for the CDR3 is TGTGCCAGCAGTCCCGGACAGGGGAGCACTGAAGCTTTCTTT. Its translation: CASSPGQGSTEAFF.

The gene calls are TRBV19 and TRBJ1-2; no clear D gene. This CDR3 is built from 12 residues. Looked up from germline, CDR1 is LNHDA and CDR2 is SQIVND (reference sequence). V was pared by 3 bases and J by 2 bases, with 4 bases between. CDR3 nucleotides: TGTGCCAGTAGTATTTCCAACTATGGCTACACCTTC. Its translation: CASSISNYGYTF.

The J gene is TRBJ2-5, the V gene TRBV11-2; D is unresolved. The germline V gene encodes CDR1 SGHAT and CDR2 FQNNGV. This CDR3 has 14 residues. V lost 5 bases, J lost 5 bases, and 15 bases lay in between. The CDR3 is CASSKVVVGETQYF. In nucleotides, the CDR3 is TGTGCCAGCAGCAAAGTGGTTGTTGGGGAGACCCAGTACTTC.

The CDR3 loop is CASSPGTSGIYEQYF. CDR3 nucleotide sequence: TGTGCCAGCAGTCCTGGGACTAGCGGGATCTACGAGCAGTACTTC. The chain combines TRBV28 with TRBJ2-7; 13 bases are a match to TRBD2. Losses at the gene ends were 5 bases for V and 3 bases for J; bases not matched to a gene: 4. CDR1 MDHEN and CDR2 SYDVKM come from the germline V gene. The CDR3 runs to 15 residues.

The chain recombines TRBV6-6 with TRBJ2-3; 8 nucleotides align to TRBD2. The ends lost 0 bases at V and 5 bases at J; junction bases unmatched: 4. CDR3 length equals 15 residues. The germline gives CDR1 MNHNY, CDR2 SVGAGI (reference sequence). The CDR3 region is CASSYSGGRRDTQYF. The CDR3 DNA reads TGTGCCAGCAGTTACTCAGGCGGGAGGAGAGATACGCAGTATTTT.

This rearrangement joins TRBV27 to TRBJ2-2; D call uncertain. The V and J ends lost 3 bases and 0 bases respectively, with 5 bases between them. The length of the CDR3 is 14 residues. Germline assignment: CDR1 MNHEY and CDR2 SMNVEV (reference sequence). This chain's CDR3 is CASSFVPNTGELFF. CDR3 coding DNA: TGTGCCAGCAGTTTTGTCCCGAACACCGGGGAGCTGTTTTTT.

The chain is built from TRBV7-2 and TRBJ2-7, with 7 bases aligning to TRBD2. This CDR3 is built from 16 residues. Looked up from germline, CDR1 is SGHTA and CDR2 is FQGNSA. The junction had 15 bases not matched to a gene; V was cut back by 5 bases and J by 5 bases. The CDR3 reads CASSERAGLYFHEQYF. Written as DNA, the CDR3 is TGTGCCAGCAGCGAAAGGGCGGGACTATACTTCCACGAGCAGTACTTC.

The chain is built from TRBV29-1 and TRBJ1-3; TRBD1 matches at 7 bases. Germline trimming cut 7 bases from V and 0 bases from J; bases unmatched to any gene: 3. CDR1 and CDR2 from the germline V gene are SQVTM and ANQGSEA. The CDR3 sequence is 13 residues long. In DNA form, the CDR3 reads TGCAGCGCCAGGGGGAACTCTGGAAACACCATATATTTT. This encodes CSARGNSGNTIYF.

The CDR3 DNA reads TGTGCCAGCAGCTTGCGAGGGGCGGGAGAAAAACTGTTTTTT. It specifies CASSLRGAGEKLFF. V gene TRBV5-4 combines with J gene TRBJ1-4; the D gene is possibly TRBD1 (5 bases). Germline CDR1 is SGHNT and CDR2 is YYREEE (reference sequence). With 1 base removed from V and 8 bases from J, the gap between germline ends came to 12 bases. CDR3 length equals 14 residues.

The chain combines TRBV14 with TRBJ1-2, with TRBD1 identical over 7 bases. Germline CDR1 reads SGHDN; CDR2 reads FVKESK. The CDR3 is 13 residues long. J was trimmed by 6 bases and V by 2 bases; bases with no gene match: 3. CDR3 sequence reads: CASSQTDRNGYTF. DNA for the CDR3: TGTGCCAGCAGCCAAACGGACAGGAATGGCTACACCTTC. Full variable domain (missing parts from reference TRBV14 and TRBJ1-2): EAGVTQFPSHSVIEKGQTVTLRCDPISGHDNLYWYRRVMGKEIKFLLHFVKESKQDESGMPNNRFLAERTGGTYSTLKVQPAELEDSGVYFCASSQTDRNGYTFGSGTRLTVV.

V gene TRBV11-2 combines with J gene TRBJ2-1; 10 bases match TRBD2. CDR3 length: 16 amino acids. Germline trimming cut 1 base from V and 6 bases from J; bases unmatched to any gene: 6. Germline values: CDR1 SGHAT, CDR2 FQNNGV. The CDR3 region is CASSLVAGGVGNEQFF. The CDR3 DNA sequence: TGTGCCAGCAGCTTAGTAGCGGGAGGAGTGGGCAATGAGCAGTTCTTC.

This chain connects TRBV29-1 to TRBJ2-7, with TRBD1 as a possible D gene (6 bases). V dropped 4 bases and J dropped 2 bases, with 9 bases sitting between them. The CDR3 has 12 residues. CDR1 and CDR2 from the germline V gene are SQVTM and ANQGSEA. The DNA of the CDR3 is TGCAGCGTTGGCAGGGGTACCTACGAGCAGTACTTC. Its protein is CSVGRGTYEQYF.

This clone was recorded only once. The CDR3 DNA reads TGCGCCAGCAGCCTAATGGGAGACACTGAAGCTTTCTTT. Protein product: CASSLMGDTEAFF. V usage is TRBV5-1 and J usage is TRBJ1-1; D is ambiguous. V was clipped by 4 bases and J by 3 bases, with 10 bases between them. The CDR3 is 13 amino acids. The germline CDR1 and CDR2 sequences are SGHRS and YFSETQ.

The gene calls are TRBV6-6 and TRBJ2-3; D is unclear. V was shortened by 0 bases and J by 6 bases, with 4 bases between the two germline ends. Germline CDR1 and CDR2: MNHNY and SVGAGI (reference sequence). The CDR3 totals 12 residues. CDR3 loop: CASSYSKDTQYF. CDR3 sequence (DNA): TGTGCCAGCAGTTACTCGAAGGATACGCAGTATTTT.

This clone was seen a handful of times. The V call is TRBV7-9, the J call TRBJ2-7; 8 nucleotides match TRBD2. Germline CDR1 is SEHNR and CDR2 is FQNEAQ (reference sequence). Trimming took 2 bases from V and 4 from J; bases not matched to a gene: 4. The CDR3 length is 14 residues. The CDR3 is CASSLSASGYEQYF. CDR3 coding DNA: TGTGCCAGCAGCTTATCGGCTAGCGGGTACGAGCAGTACTTC.

The J gene is TRBJ1-5, the V gene TRBV13; maybe TRBD1 (5 bases). Germline loops: CDR1 PRHDT, CDR2 FYEKMQ (reference sequence). The CDR3 sequence is 17 residues long. Trimming took off 3 bases at V and 0 bases at J, with 15 bases between the two ends. CDR3 protein: CASSFPLQANSNQPQHF. CDR3 nucleotides: TGTGCCAGCAGCTTCCCCTTACAGGCGAATAGCAATCAGCCCCAGCATTTT.

In its sample, this clone was seen a few times. V is TRBV18 and J is TRBJ2-7; 8 bases map to TRBD1. The CDR3 has 14 amino acids. The V and J ends lost 1 base and 5 bases, in that order; junction bases with no gene match: 4. Per germline, CDR1 KGHSH and CDR2 LQKENI. CDR3 bases: TGTGCCAGCTCACCACAACAGGGGGTAAACGAGCAGTACTTC. It yields the protein CASSPQQGVNEQYF. The full variable domain, with the rest looked up from reference TRBV18 and TRBJ2-7, is NAGVMQNPRHLVRRRGQEARLRCSPMKGHSHVYWYRQLPEEGLKFMVYLQKENIIDESGMPKERFSAEFPKEGPSILRIQQVVRGDSAAYFCASSPQQGVNEQYFGPGTRLTVT.

This clone was picked up a small number of times. V is TRBV5-1 and J is TRBJ2-5; D may correspond to TRBD1 or TRBD2 (6 bases each). Germline values: CDR1 SGHRS, CDR2 YFSETQ. V dropped 0 bases and J dropped 2 bases, with 14 bases sitting between them. The CDR3 has 16 residues. CDR3 amino acids: CASSLAGGGGQETQYF. CDR3 DNA sequence: TGCGCCAGCAGCTTGGCCGGAGGGGGTGGACAAGAGACCCAGTACTTC.

This sequence joins TRBV2 and TRBJ2-3; no definite D call. The CDR3 extends over 15 amino acids. Trimming removed 6 bases from V and 3 bases from J, with 16 bases in between. CDR1 is SNHLY and CDR2 is FYNNEI in the germline V gene. The CDR3 DNA reads as TGTGCCAGCAGGGCGAACGGCGTACGGACAGATACGCAGTATTTT. This gives the protein CASRANGVRTDTQYF.

The chain couples TRBV28 to TRBJ1-2; D call uncertain. This CDR3 comprises 13 residues. Germline V gives CDR1 MDHEN, CDR2 SYDVKM. Trimming shortened V by 6 bases and J by 0 bases, and 8 bases separated the two germline ends. CDR3 sequence: CASSTLANYGYTF. The CDR3, as DNA: TGTGCCAGCAGCACACTAGCTAACTATGGCTACACCTTC.

This rearrangement joins TRBV5-1 to TRBJ2-1; 7 positions match TRBD2. Per germline, CDR1 SGHRS and CDR2 YFSETQ. CDR3 length equals 15 residues. The trim removed 0 bases at V and 4 bases at J, leaving 4 bases unmatched. CDR3 amino acids: CASSLDGLEYNEQFF. CDR3 bases: TGCGCCAGCAGCTTGGATGGACTAGAGTACAATGAGCAGTTCTTC.

The chain recombines TRBV6-5 with TRBJ2-6; the D call may be TRBD1 or TRBD2 (5 bases each). The CDR3 loop spans 14 amino acids. The germline V gene has CDR1 MNHEY and CDR2 SVGAGI. Between the trimmed V and J ends, which lost 8 bases and 2 bases, there was a span of 10 bases. The CDR3 sequence: CASARDAGANVLTF. The CDR3 DNA reads as TGTGCCAGCGCCCGGGACGCTGGGGCCAACGTCCTGACTTTC.

The rearrangement links TRBV11-2 to TRBJ1-1, with D possibly TRBD1 on 6 matching bases. The germline V and J ends were trimmed by 8 bases and 3 bases, with 13 bases remaining between them. Per germline, CDR1 SGHAT and CDR2 FQNNGV. This CDR3 region has 13 residues. This CDR3 reads CASGAQGYTEAFF. The CDR3 region has the DNA TGTGCCAGCGGCGCCCAGGGGTACACTGAAGCTTTCTTT.